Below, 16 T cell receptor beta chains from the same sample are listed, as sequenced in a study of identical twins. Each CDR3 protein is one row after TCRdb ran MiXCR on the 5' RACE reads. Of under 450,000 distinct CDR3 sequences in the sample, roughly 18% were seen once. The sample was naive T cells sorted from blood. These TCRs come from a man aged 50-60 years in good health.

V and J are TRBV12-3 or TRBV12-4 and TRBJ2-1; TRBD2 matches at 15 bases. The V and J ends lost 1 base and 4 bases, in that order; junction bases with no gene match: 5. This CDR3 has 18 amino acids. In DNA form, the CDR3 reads TGTGCCAGCAGTTTAGAGGGTGGACTAGCGGGAGGGTACAATGAGCAGTTCTTC. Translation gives CASSLEGGLAGGYNEQFF.

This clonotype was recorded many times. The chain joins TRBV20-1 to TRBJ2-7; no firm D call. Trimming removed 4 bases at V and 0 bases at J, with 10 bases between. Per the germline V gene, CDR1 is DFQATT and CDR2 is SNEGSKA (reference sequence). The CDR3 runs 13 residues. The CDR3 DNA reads TGCAGTGCTAAAACCGTGTCCTCCTACGAGCAGTACTTC. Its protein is CSAKTVSSYEQYF.

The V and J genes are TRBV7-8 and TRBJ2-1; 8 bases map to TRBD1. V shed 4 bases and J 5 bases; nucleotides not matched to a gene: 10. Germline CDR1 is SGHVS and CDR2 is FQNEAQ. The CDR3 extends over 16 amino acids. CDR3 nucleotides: TGTGCCAGCAGCTCGTCCGGGACAGGAGTCAACAATGAGCAGTTCTTC. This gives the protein CASSSSGTGVNNEQFF.

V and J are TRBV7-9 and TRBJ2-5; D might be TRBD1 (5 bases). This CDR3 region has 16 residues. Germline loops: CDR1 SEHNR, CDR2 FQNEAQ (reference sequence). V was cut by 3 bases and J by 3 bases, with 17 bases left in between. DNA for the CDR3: TGTGCCAGCAGCTTGGTTTTTGGGCAGGGCGAAGAGACCCAGTACTTC. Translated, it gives CASSLVFGQGEETQYF.

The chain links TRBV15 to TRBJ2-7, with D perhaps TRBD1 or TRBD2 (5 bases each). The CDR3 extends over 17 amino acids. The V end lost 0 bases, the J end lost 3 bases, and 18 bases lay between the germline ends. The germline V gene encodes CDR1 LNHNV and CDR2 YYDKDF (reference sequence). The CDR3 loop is CATSRDSGTFVDYEQYF. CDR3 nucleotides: TGTGCCACCAGCAGAGATTCGGGGACCTTTGTCGACTACGAGCAGTACTTC.

The CDR3 sequence is CASSYRGKSYEQYF. The CDR3 DNA is TGTGCCAGCAGTTACCGAGGGAAGTCCTACGAGCAGTACTTC. V usage is TRBV6-5 and J usage is TRBJ2-7; TRBD2 is a possible D gene (5 bases). This CDR3 has 14 amino acids. Trimming removed 2 bases at V and 1 base at J, with 9 bases between. The germline CDR1 and CDR2 sequences are MNHEY and SVGAGI.

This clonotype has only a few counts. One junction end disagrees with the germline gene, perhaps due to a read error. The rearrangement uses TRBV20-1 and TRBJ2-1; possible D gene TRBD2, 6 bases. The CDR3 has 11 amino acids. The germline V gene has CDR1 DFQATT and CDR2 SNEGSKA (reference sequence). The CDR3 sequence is CSAREGTSGLF. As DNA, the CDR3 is TGCAGTGCTAGAGAAGGGACTTCGGGGCTCTTC.

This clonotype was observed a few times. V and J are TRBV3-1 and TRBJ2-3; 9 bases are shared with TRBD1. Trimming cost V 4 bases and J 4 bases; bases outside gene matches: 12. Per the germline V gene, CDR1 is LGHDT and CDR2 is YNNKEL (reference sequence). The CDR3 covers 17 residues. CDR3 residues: CASSLRGTGSLSDTQYF. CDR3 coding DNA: TGTGCCAGCAGCCTCCGGGGGACAGGGAGTTTATCAGATACGCAGTATTTT.

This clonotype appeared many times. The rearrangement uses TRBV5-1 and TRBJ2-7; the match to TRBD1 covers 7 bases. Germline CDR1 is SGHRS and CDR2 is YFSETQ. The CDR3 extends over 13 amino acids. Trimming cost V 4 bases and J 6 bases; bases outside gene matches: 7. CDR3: CASSVGQAGEQYF. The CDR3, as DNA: TGCGCCAGCAGCGTAGGACAGGCGGGCGAGCAGTACTTC.

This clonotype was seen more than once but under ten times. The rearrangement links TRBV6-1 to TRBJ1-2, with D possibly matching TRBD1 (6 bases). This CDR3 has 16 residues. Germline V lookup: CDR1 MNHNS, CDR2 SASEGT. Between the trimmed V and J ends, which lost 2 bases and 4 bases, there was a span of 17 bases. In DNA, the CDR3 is TGTGCCAGCAGTGAATATTGGGTAGGACAGCCCTATGGCTACACCTTC. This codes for CASSEYWVGQPYGYTF.

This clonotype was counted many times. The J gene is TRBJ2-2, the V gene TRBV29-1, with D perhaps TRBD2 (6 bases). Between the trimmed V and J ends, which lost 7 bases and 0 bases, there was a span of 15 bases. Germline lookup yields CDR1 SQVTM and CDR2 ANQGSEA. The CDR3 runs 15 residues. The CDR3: CSASGVPSNTGELFF. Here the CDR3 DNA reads TGCAGCGCCTCGGGGGTTCCCTCGAACACCGGGGAGCTGTTTTTT.

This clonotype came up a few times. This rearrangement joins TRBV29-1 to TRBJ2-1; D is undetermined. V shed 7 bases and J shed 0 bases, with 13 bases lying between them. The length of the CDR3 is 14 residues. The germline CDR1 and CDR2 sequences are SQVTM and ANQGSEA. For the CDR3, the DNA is TGCAGCGCCTTATCAGTTAGCTCCTACAATGAGCAGTTCTTC. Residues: CSALSVSSYNEQFF.

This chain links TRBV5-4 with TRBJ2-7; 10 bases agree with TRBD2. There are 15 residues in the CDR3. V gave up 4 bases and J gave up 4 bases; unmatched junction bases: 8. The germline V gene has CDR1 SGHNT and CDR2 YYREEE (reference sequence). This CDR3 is CASSITSGNRYEQYF. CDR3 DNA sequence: TGTGCCAGCAGCATAACTAGCGGGAACCGTTACGAGCAGTACTTC.

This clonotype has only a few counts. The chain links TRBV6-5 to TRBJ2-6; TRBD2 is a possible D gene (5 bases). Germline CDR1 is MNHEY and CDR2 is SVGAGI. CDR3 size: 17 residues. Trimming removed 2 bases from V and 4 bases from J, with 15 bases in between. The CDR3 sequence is CASSYGPRGNGANVLTF. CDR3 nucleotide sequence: TGTGCCAGCAGTTACGGCCCCCGGGGAAACGGGGCCAACGTCCTGACTTTC.

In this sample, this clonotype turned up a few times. The CDR3 nucleotides are TGTGCCAGCAGTTTACAGGGGCAGGGCTATGGCTACACCTTC. Protein: CASSLQGQGYGYTF. V gene TRBV12-3 or TRBV12-4 combines with J gene TRBJ1-2, with D maybe TRBD1 (6 bases). The CDR3 is 14 amino acids. Trimming took 2 bases from V and 4 from J, leaving 11 bases between them.

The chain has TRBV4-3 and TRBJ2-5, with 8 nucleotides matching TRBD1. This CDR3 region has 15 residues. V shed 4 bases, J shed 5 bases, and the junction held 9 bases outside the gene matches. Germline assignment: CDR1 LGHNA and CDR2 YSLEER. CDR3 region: CASSPGQGGGETQYF. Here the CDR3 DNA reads TGCGCCAGCAGCCCAGGACAGGGTGGAGGTGAGACCCAGTACTTC.